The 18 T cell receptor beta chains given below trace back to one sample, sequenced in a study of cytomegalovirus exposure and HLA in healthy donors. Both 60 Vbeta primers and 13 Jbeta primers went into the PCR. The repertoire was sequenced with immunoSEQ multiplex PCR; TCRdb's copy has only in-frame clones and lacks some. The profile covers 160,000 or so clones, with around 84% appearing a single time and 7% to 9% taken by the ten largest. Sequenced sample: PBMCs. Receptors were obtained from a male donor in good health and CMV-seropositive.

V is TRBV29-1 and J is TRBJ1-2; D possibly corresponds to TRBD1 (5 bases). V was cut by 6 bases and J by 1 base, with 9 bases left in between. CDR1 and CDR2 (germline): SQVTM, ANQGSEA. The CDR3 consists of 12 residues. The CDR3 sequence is CSVDMGNYGYTF. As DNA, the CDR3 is TGCAGCGTGGACATGGGTAACTATGGCTACACCTTC.

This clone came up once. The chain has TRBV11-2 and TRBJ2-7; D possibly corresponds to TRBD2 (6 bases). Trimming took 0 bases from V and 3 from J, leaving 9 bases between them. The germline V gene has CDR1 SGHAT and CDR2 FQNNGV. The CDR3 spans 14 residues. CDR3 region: CASSLDGGVYEQYF. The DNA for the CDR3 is TGTGCCAGCAGCTTAGATGGCGGGGTCTACGAGCAGTACTTC. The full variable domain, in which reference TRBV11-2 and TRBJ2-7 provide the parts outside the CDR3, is EAGVAQSPRYKIIEKRQSVAFWCNPISGHATLYWYQQILGQGPKLLIQFQNNGVVDDSQLPKDRFSAERLKGVDSTLKIQPAKLEDSAVYLCASSLDGGVYEQYFGPGTRLTVT.

The CDR3 loop reads CASSPPPSGGAVEQYF. CDR3 bases: TGTGCCAGCTCACCACCGCCTAGCGGGGGGGCGGTTGAGCAGTACTTC. The gene calls are TRBV18 and TRBJ2-7, with 12 bases matching TRBD2. The CDR3 consists of 16 residues. In germline, CDR1 is KGHSH, CDR2 LQKENI. V lost 0 bases to trimming and J lost 7 bases; unmatched junction nucleotides: 7.

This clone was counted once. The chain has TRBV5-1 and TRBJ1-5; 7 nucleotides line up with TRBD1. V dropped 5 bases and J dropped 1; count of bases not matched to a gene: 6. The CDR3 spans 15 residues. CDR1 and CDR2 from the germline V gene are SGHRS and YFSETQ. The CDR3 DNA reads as TGCGCCAGCAGTTTATCAGGGGGGAGCAATCAGCCCCAGCATTTT. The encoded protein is CASSLSGGSNQPQHF.

The CDR3 DNA reads TGTGCCAGCGATAAAACCAGCCCGGGAGGCGACGAGCAGTACTTC. Amino acid sequence: CASDKTSPGGDEQYF. The chain is built from TRBV28 and TRBJ2-5; 7 positions agree with TRBD2. The J call is uncertain, as TRBJ2-7 better fits the DNA end. There are 15 residues in the CDR3. Germline lookup yields CDR1 MDHEN and CDR2 SYDVKM.

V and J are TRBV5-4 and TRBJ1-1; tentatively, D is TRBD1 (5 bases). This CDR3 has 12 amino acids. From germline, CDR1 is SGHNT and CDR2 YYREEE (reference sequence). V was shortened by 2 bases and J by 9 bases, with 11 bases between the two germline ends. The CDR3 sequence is CASSFEGAQAFF. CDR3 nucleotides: TGTGCCAGCAGCTTCGAAGGGGCTCAAGCTTTCTTT.

CDR3 sequence (DNA): TGTGCCAGCAGTTACCGGGGCTCTGGGGCCAACGTCCTGACTTTC. As protein: CASSYRGSGANVLTF. V gene TRBV6-6 combines with J gene TRBJ2-6; perhaps TRBD2 as D (5 bases). This CDR3 contains 15 residues. Trimming pared 2 bases from V and 0 bases from J, leaving 5 bases between. Per the germline V gene, CDR1 is MNHNY and CDR2 is SVGAGI (reference sequence).

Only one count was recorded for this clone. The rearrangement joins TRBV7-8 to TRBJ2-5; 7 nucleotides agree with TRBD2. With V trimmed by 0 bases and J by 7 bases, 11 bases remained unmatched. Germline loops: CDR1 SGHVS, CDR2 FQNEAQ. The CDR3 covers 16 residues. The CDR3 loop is CASSLALGGIRGTQYF. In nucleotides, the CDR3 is TGTGCCAGCAGCTTAGCCCTCGGGGGGATCCGGGGGACCCAGTACTTC.

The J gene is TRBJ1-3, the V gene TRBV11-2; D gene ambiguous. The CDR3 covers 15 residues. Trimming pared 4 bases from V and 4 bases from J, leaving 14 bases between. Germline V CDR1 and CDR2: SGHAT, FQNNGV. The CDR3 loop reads CASSSVRGSGNTIYF. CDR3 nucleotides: TGTGCCAGCAGCTCCGTCCGGGGTTCAGGAAACACCATATATTTT.

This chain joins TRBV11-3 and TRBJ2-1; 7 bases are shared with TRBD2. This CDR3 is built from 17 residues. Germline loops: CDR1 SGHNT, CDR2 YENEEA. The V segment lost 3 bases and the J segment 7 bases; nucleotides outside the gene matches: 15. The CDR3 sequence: CASSFQRGGSSANEQFF. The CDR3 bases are TGTGCCAGCAGCTTTCAGAGGGGCGGGAGCAGTGCGAATGAGCAGTTCTTC.

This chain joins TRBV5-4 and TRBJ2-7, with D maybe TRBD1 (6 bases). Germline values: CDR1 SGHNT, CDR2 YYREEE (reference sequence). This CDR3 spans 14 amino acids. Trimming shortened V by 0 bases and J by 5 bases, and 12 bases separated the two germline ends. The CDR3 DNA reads TGTGCCAGCAGCTTGGAACAGGGAAACGACGAGCAGTACTTC. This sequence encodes CASSLEQGNDEQYF.

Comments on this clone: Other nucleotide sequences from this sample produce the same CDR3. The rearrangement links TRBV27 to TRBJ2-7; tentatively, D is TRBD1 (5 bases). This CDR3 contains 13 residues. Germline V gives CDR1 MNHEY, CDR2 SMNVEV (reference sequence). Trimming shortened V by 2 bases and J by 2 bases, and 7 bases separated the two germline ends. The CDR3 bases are TGTGCCAGCAGTTTAGCACAGGCCTACGAGCAGTACTTC. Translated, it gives CASSLAQAYEQYF.

The DNA of the CDR3 is TGTGCCAGTAGAGCGTTGAGCTCCTACAATGAGCAGTTCTTC. It specifies CASRALSSYNEQFF. The gene calls are TRBV18 and TRBJ2-1; D is undetermined. Trimming stripped 9 bases from V and 0 bases from J, with 12 bases between. Germline V gene lookup returns CDR1 KGHSH and CDR2 LQKENI. This CDR3 comprises 14 residues.

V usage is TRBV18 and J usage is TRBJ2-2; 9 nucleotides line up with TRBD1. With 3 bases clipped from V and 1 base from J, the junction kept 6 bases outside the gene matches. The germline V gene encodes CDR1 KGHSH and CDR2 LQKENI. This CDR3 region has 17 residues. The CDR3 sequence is CASSPGTGRLNTGELFF. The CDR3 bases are TGTGCCAGCTCACCCGGGACAGGGAGATTGAACACCGGGGAGCTGTTTTTT.

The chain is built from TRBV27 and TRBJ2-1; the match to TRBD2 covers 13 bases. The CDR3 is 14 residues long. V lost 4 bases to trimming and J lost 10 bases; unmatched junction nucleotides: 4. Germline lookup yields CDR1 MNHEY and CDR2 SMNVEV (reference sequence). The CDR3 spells CASSSGLAGNEQFF. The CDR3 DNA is TGTGCCAGCAGTTCGGGACTAGCGGGAAACGAGCAGTTCTTC.

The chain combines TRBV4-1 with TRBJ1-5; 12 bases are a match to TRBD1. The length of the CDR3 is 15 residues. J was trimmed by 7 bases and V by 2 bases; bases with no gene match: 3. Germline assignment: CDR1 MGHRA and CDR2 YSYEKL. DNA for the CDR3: TGCGCCAGCAGCCAAACGGGACAGGGGGCCCAGCCCCAGCATTTT. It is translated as CASSQTGQGAQPQHF.

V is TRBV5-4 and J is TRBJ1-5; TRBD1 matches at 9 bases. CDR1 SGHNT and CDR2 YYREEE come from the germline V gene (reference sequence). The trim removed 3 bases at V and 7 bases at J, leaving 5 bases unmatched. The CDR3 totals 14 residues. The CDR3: CASSSQGARQPQHF. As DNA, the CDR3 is TGTGCCAGCAGCTCACAGGGGGCTAGGCAGCCCCAGCATTTT.

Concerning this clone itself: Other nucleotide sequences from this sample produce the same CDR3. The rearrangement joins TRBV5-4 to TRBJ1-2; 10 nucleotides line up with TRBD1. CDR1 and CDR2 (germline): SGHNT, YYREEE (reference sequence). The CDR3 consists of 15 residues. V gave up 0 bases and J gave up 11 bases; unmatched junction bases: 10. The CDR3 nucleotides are TGTGCCAGCAGCTTGGAACTTTGGGACAGGGGATTTTACACCTTC. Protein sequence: CASSLELWDRGFYTF.